This TCR beta chain was captured by sequencing in a study of beta chain features in type 1 diabetes. Germline V gene data show CDR1 as SGHVS and CDR2 as FNYEAQ. V gave up 5 bases and J gave up 0 bases; unmatched junction bases: 4. This CDR3 has 15 amino acids. Using CD45RO/CCR7/CD25/CD127/CD95/CD27, CD4+ naive, central memory, regulatory and stem cell-like memory cells were sorted. Every bit of the isolated RNA underwent reverse transcription, so sequencing read expressed TCRB transcripts. Naive, central memory and regulatory T cell samples yielded around 3.9 million reads on average. Only in-frame clones appear in the TCRdb table, and some are missing; sequencing was by immunoSEQ multiplex PCR. The sample consists of 900,000 or so clones, 17% of them appearing once. Study-wide points: Significant though moderate, a shortening of TCRB CDR3s appeared in all four CD4+ subsets of Type 1 diabetes patients. A pattern of fewer insertions and more deletions at VDJ junctions was seen in type 1 diabetes patients.

In this sample, this clone turned up a few times. No antigen is known for it. The receptor comes from a woman between 18 and 29 years old in good health. The rearrangement uses TRBV7-6 and TRBJ1-3, with 7 bases identical to TRBD1. What was sequenced was naive CD4+ T cells from blood. In DNA form, the CDR3 reads TGTGCCAGCAGCCCACAGGGGTTCTCTGGAAACACCATATATTTT. Amino acid sequence: CASSPQGFSGNTIYF.